This T cell receptor (beta chain) is from a study of T cell repertoires in cytomegalovirus infection. Overall study: Carrying CMV and the relevant HLA type showed in public TCR beta signatures. Whole-study results and caveats: Cumulated frequencies of public TCR beta families served to identify carriers of CMV plus the relevant HLA. Within the response measured ex vivo, HLA-C-restricted CMV-specific TCR beta clonotypes were dominant.

In this sample, this clonotype turned up a few times. No antigen is known for it. The CDR3 extends over 13 amino acids. Per the germline V gene, CDR1 is MDHEN and CDR2 is SYDVKM. Between the trimmed V and J ends, which lost 2 bases and 4 bases, there was a span of 8 bases. In TCRdb, the reads were re-called with MiXCR into one record per CDR3 protein. This sample has under 450,000 distinct CDR3 sequences; roughly 34% occur once, and the top ten carry about 13%. Sequenced here: cultured PBMCs, sampled from culture after CMV antigen stimulation. The chain employs TRBV28 and TRBJ1-2, with no clear D. The origin of this receptor is a human donor in good health (CMV status not recorded). Some clones in this sample may be carry-over from other donors' samples. The CDR3 sequence is CASSLELPYGYTF. The CDR3 nucleotides read TGTGCCAGCAGTTTAGAGTTACCCTATGGCTACACCTTC.